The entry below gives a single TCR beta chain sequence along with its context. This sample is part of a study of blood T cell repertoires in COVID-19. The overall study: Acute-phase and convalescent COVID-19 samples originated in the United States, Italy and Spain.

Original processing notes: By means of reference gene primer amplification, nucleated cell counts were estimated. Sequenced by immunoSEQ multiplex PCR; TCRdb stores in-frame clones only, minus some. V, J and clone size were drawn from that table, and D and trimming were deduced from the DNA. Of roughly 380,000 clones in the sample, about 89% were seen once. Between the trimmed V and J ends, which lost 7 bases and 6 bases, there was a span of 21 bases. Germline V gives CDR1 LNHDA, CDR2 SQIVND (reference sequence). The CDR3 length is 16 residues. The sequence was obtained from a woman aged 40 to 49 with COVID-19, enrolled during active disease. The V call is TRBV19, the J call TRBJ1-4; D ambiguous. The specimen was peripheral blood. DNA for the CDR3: TGTGCCAGTAAGAACAGCATAAAACCCATTGATGAAAAACTGTTTTTT. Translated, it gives CASKNSIKPIDEKLFF. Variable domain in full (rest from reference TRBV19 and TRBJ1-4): DGGITQSPKYLFRKEGQNVTLSCEQNLNHDAMYWYRQDPGQGLRLIYYSQIVNDFQKGDIAEGYSVSREKKESFPLTVTSAQKNPTAFYLCASKNSIKPIDEKLFFGSGTQLSVL.